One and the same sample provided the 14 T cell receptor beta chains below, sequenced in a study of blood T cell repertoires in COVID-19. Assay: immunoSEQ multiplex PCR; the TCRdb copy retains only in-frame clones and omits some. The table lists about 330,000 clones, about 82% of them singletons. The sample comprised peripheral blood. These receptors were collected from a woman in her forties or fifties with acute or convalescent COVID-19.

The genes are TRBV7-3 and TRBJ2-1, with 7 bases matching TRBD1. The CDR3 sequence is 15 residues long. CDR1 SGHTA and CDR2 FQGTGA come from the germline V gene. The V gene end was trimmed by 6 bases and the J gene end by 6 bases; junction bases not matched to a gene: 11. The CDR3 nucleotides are TGTGCCAGCAGTACCGACAGGGCGGTTCGCAATGAGCAGTTCTTC. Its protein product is CASSTDRAVRNEQFF.

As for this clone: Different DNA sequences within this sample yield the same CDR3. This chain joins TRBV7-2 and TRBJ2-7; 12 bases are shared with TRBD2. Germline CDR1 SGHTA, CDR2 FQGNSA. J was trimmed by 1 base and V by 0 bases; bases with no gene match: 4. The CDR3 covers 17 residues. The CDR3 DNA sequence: TGTGCCAGCAGCTTAGCGCTAGCGGGAGGGGGATCCTACGAGCAGTACTTC. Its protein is CASSLALAGGGSYEQYF.

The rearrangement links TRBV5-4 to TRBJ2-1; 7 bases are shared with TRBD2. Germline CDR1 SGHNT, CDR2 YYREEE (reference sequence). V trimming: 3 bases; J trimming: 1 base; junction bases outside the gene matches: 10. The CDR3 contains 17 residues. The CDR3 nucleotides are TGTGCCAGCAGCTGGGGGGGGGTCTCGGTTTCCTACAATGAGCAGTTCTTC. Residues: CASSWGGVSVSYNEQFF.

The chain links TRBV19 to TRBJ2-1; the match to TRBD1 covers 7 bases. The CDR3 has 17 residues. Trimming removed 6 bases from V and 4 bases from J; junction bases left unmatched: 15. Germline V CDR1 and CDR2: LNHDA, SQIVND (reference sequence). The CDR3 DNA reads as TGTGCCAGTAGCATCCTAGCCGGCAGGGGGATTTACAATGAGCAGTTCTTC. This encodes CASSILAGRGIYNEQFF.

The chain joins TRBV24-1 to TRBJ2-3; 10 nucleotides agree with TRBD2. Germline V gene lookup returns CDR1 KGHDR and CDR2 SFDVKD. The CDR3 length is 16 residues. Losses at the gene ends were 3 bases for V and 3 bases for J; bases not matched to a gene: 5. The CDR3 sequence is CATSDEGTSVTDTQYF. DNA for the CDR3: TGTGCCACCAGTGATGAGGGGACTAGCGTAACAGATACGCAGTATTTT.

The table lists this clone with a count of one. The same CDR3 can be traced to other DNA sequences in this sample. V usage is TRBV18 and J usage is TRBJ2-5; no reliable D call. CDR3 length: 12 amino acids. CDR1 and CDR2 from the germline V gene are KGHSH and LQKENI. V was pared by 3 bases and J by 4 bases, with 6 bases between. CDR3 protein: CASSPYGETQYF. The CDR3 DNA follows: TGTGCCAGCTCACCCTATGGAGAGACCCAGTACTTC.

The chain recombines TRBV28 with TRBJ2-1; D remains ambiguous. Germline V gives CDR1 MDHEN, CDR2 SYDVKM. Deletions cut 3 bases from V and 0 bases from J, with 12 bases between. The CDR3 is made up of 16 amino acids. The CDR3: CASSFLLRSSYNEQFF. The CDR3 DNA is TGTGCCAGCAGTTTCTTGTTGAGGAGCTCCTACAATGAGCAGTTCTTC.

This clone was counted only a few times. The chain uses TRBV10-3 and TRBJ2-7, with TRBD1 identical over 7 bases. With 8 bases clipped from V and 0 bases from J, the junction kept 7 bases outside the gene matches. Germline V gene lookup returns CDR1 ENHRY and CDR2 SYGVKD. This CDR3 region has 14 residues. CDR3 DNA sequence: TGTGCCATCCACAGGGGTGAGTCCTCCTACGAGCAGTACTTC. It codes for CAIHRGESSYEQYF.

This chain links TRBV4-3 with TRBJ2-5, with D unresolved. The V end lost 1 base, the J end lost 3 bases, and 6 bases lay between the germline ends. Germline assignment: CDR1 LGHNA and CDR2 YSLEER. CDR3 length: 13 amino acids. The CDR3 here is CASSQAVEETQYF. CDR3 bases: TGCGCCAGCAGCCAAGCCGTAGAAGAGACCCAGTACTTC.

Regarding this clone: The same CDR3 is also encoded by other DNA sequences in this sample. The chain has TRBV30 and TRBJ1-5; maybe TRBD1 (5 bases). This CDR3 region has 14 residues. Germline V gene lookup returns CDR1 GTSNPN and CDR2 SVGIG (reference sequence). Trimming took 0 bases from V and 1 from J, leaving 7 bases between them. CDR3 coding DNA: TGTGCCTGGAGTGTTGGGGGGAGCAATCAGCCCCAGCATTTT. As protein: CAWSVGGSNQPQHF.

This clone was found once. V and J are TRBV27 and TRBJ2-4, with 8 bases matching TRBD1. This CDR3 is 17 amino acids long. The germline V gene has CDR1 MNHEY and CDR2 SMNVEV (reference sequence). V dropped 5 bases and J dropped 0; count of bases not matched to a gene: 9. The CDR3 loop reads CASSPRQGLVAKNIQYF. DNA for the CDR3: TGTGCCAGCAGTCCTCGACAGGGGTTGGTAGCCAAAAACATTCAGTACTTC.

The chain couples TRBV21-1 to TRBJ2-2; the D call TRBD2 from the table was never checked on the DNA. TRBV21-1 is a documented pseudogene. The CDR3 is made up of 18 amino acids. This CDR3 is CASSTSTGVAGVTGELFF. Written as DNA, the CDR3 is TGTGCCAGCAGCACTAGTACAGGGGTAGCGGGAGTCACCGGGGAGCTGTTTTTT.

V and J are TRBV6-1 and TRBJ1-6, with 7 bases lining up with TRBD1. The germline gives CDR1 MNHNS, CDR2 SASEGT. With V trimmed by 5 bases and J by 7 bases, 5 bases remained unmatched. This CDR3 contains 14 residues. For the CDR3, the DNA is TGTGCCAGCAGTAGACAGGGCCAAAATTCACCCCTCCACTTT. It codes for CASSRQGQNSPLHF.

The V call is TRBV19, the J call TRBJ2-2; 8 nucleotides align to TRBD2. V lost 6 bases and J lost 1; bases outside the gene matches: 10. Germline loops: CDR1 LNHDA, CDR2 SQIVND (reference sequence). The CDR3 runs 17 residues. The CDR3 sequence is CASRGTLAGLNTGELFF. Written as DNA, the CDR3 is TGTGCCAGTAGAGGGACCTTAGCGGGATTGAACACCGGGGAGCTGTTTTTT.